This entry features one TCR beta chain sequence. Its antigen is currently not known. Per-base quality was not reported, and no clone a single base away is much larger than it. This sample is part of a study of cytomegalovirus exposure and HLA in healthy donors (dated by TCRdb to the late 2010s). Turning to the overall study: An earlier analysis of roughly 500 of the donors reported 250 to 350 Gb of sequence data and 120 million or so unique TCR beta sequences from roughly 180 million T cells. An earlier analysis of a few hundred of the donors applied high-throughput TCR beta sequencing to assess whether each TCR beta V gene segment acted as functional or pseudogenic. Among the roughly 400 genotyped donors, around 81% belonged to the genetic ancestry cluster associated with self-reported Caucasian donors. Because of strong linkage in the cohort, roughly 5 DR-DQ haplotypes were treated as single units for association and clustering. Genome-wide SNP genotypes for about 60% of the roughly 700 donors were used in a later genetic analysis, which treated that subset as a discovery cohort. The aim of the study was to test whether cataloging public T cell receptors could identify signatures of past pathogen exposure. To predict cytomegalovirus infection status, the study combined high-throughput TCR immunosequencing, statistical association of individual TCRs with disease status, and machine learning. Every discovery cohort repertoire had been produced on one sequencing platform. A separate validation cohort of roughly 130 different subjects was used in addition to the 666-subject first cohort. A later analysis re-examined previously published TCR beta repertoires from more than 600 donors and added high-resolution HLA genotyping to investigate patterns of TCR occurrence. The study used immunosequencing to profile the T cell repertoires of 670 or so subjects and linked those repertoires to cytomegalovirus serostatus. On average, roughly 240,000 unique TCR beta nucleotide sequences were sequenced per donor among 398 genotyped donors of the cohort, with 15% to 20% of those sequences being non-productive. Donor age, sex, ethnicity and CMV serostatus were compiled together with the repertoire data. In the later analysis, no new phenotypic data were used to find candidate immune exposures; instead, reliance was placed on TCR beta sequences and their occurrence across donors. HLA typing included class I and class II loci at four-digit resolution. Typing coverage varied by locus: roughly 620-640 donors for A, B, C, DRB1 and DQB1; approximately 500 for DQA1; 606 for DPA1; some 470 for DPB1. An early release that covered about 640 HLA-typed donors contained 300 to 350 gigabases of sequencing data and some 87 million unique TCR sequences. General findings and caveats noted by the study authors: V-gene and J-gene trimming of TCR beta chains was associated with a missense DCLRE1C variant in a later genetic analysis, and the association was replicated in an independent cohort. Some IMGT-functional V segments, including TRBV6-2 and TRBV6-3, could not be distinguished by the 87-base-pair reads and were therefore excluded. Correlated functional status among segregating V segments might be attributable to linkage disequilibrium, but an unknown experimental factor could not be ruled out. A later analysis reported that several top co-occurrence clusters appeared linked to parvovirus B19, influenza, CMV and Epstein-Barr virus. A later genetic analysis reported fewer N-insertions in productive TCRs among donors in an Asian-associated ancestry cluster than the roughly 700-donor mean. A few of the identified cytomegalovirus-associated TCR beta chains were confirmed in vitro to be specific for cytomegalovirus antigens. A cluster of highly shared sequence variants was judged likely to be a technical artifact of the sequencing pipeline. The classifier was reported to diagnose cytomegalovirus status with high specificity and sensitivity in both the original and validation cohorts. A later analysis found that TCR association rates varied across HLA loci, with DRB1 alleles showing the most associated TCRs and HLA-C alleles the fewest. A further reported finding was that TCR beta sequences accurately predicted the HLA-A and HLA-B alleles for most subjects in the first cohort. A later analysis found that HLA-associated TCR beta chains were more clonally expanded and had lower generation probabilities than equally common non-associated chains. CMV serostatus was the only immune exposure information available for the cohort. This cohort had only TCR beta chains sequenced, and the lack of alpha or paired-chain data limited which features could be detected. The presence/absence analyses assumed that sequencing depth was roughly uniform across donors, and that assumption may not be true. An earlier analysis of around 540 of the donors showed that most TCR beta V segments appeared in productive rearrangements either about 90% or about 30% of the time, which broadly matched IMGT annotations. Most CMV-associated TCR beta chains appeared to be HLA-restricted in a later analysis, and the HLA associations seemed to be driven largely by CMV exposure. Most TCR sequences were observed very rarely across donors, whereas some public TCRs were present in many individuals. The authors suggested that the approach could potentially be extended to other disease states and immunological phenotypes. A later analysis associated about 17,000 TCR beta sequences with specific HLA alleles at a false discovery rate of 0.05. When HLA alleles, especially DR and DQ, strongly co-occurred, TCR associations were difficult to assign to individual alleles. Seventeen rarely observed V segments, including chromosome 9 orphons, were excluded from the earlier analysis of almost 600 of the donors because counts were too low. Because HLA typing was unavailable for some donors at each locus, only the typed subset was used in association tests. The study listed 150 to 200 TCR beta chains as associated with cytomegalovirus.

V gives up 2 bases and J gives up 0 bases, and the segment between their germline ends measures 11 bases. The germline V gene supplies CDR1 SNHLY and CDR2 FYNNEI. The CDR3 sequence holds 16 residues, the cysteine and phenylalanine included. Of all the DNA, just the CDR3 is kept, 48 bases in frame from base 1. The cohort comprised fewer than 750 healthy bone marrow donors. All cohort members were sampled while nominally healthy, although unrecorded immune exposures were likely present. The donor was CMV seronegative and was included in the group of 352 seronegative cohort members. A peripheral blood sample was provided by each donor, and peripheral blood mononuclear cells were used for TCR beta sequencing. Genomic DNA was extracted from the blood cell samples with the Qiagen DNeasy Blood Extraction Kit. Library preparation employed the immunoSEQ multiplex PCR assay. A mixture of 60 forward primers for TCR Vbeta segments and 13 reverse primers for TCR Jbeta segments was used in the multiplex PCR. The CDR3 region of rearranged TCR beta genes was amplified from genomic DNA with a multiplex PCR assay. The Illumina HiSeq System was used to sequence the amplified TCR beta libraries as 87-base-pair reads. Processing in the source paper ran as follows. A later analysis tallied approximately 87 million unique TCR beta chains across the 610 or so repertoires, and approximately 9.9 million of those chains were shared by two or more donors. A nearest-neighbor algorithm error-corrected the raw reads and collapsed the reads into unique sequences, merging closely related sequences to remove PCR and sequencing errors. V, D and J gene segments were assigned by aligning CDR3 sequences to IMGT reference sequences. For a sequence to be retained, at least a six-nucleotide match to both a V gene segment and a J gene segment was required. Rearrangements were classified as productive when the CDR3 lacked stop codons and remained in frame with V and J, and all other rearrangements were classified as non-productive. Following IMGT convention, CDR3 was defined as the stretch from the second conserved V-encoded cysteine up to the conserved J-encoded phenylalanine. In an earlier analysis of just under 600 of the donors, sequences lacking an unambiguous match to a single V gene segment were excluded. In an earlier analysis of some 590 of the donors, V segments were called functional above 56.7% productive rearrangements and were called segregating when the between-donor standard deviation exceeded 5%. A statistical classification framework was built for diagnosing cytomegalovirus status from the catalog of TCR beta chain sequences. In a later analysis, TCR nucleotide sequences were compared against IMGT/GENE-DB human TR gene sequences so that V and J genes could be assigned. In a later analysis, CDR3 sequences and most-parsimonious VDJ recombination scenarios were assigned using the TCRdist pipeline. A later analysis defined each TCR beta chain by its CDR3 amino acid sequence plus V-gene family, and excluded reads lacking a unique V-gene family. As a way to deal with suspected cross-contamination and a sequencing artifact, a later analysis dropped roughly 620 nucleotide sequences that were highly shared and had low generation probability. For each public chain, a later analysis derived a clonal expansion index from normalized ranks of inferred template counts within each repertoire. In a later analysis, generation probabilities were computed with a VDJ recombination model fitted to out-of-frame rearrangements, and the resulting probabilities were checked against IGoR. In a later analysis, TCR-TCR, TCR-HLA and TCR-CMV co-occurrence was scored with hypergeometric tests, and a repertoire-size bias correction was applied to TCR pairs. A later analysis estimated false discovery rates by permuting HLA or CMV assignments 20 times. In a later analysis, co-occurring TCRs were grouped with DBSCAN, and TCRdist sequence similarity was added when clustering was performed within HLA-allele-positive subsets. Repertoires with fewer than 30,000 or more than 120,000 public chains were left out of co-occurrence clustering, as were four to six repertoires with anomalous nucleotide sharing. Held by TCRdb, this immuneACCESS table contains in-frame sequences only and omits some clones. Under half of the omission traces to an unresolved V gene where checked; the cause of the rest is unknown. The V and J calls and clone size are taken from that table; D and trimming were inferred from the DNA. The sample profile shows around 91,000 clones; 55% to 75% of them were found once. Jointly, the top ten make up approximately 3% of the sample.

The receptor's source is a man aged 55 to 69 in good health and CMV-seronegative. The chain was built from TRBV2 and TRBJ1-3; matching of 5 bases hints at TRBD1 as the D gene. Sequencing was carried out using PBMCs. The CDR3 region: CASSELGGTSGNTIYF. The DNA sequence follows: TGTGCCAGCAGTGAACTCGGGGGGACCTCTGGAAACACCATATATTTT.